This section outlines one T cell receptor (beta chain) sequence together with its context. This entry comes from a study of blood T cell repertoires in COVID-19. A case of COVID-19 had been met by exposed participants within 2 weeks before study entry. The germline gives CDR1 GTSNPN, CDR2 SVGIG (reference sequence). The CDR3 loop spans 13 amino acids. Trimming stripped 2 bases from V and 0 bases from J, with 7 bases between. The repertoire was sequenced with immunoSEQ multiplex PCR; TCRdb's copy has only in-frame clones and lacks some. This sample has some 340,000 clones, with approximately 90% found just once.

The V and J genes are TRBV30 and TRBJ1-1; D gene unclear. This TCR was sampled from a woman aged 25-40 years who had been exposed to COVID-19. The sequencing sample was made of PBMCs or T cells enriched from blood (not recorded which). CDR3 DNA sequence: TGTGCCTGGAGTCTAGCAGTGAACACTGAAGCTTTCTTT. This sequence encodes CAWSLAVNTEAFF.